This TCR beta chain derives from a study of T cell repertoires in cytomegalovirus infection. Using its own MiXCR run on the reads, TCRdb lists one record per CDR3 protein. The sample holds about 920,000 distinct CDR3 sequences; roughly 30% are singletons and the top ten take 10% to 15%. The germline V gene has CDR1 DFQATT and CDR2 SNEGSKA (reference sequence). This CDR3 is 14 amino acids long. The V gene lost 0 bases and the J gene lost 0 bases, with 7 bases spanning the gap. As to this clonotype: As yet, its antigen is unknown.

Sample: cultured CD8+ T cells from PBMCs, taken from culture after CMV antigen stimulation. The receptor was isolated from a human donor in good health (CMV status not recorded). Some clones in this sample may be carry-over from other donors' samples. The rearrangement uses TRBV20-1 and TRBJ2-3; D call uncertain. The CDR3 here is CSAREIASTDTQYF. In DNA form, the CDR3 reads TGCAGTGCTAGAGAGATAGCTAGCACAGATACGCAGTATTTT.